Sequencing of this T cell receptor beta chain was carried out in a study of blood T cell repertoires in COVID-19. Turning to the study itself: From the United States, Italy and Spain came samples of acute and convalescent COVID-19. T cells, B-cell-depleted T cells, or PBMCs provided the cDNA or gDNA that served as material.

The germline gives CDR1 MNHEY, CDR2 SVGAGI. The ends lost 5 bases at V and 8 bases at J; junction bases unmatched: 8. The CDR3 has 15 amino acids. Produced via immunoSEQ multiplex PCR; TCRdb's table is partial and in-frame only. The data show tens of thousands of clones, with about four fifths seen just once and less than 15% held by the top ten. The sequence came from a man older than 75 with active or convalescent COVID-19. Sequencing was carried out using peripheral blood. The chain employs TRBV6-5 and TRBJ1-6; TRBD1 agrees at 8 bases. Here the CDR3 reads CASSRKQGGHSPLHF. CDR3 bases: TGTGCCAGCAGTAGGAAACAGGGGGGACATTCACCCCTCCACTTT.